The T cell receptor (beta chain) under discussion was sequenced for a study of cytomegalovirus exposure and HLA in healthy donors. On this clone itself: The antigen is not known.

A multiplex PCR was run with 60 Vbeta primers and 13 Jbeta primers. Profiled with immunoSEQ multiplex PCR; TCRdb holds only in-frame clones, not every one. Listed are some 120,000 clones; around 2.7% falls within the top ten. In germline, CDR1 is DFQATT, CDR2 SNEGSKA (reference sequence). The CDR3 consists of 10 residues. Points from the study as a whole: The authors reported that TCR beta sequences could predict HLA-A and HLA-B alleles. These predictions were accurate for most subjects in the first cohort. In a later analysis, common viral pathogens appeared linked to several of the most significant clusters.

The chain joins TRBV20-1 to TRBJ2-3; no firm D call. This clonotype was sampled from a man between 25 and 39 years old in good health and CMV-seronegative. The specimen sequenced was PBMCs. The CDR3 DNA is TGCAGACCACCGGAGGATACGCAGTATTTT. This encodes CRPPEDTQYF.